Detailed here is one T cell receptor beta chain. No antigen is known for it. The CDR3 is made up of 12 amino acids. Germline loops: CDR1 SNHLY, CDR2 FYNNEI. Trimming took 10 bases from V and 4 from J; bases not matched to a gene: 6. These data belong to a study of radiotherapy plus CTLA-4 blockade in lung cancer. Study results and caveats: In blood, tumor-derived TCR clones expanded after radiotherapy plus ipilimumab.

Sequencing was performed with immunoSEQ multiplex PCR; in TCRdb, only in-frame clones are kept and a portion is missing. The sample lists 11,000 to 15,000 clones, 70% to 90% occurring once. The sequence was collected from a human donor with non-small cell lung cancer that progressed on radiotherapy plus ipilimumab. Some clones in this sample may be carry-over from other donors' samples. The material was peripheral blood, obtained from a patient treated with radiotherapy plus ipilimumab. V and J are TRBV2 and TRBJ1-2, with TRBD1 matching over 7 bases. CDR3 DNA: TGTGCCAACCCACAGGGGTTCTATGGCTACACCTTC. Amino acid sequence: CANPQGFYGYTF.